A single sample gave rise to the 12 T cell receptor beta chains below, sequenced in a study of T cell responses to AZD1222 COVID-19 vaccine. TCRdb's table, derived via immunoSEQ multiplex PCR, lists solely in-frame clones and lacks some. The table records some 130,000 clones, approximately 85% of them present only once. The sequenced sample was peripheral blood, obtained on day 0 of AZD1222 vaccination. The receptors were gathered from an adult in good health.

This clone was counted a single time. The chain is built from TRBV9 and TRBJ2-3; D might be TRBD2 (5 bases). The CDR3 consists of 12 residues. Trimming took 0 bases from V and 9 from J, leaving 8 bases between them. Germline V gives CDR1 SGDLS, CDR2 YYNGEE. The CDR3 nucleotides read TGTGCCAGCAGCGTAGCGGGAATGACGCAGTATTTT. Protein product: CASSVAGMTQYF.

The sample holds one count of this clone. The chain links TRBV6-5 to TRBJ1-1; TRBD1 is a possible D gene (6 bases). The CDR3 loop spans 14 amino acids. V dropped 2 bases and J dropped 6 bases, with 13 bases sitting between them. Germline V gene lookup returns CDR1 MNHEY and CDR2 SVGAGI. The CDR3 loop is CASSYGGVGAEAFF. CDR3 nucleotide sequence: TGTGCCAGCAGTTACGGGGGCGTGGGGGCTGAAGCTTTCTTT.

The chain links TRBV5-1 to TRBJ1-2, with D maybe TRBD1 (5 bases). In germline, CDR1 is SGHRS, CDR2 YFSETQ. V gave up 0 bases and J gave up 7 bases, with 13 bases separating them. This CDR3 region has 14 residues. In DNA, the CDR3 is TGCGCCAGCAGCTTGGGAACGGGGCAGGGTGGCTACACCTTC. Protein product: CASSLGTGQGGYTF.

This clone was seen more than once but under ten times. The V gene is TRBV7-3, the J gene TRBJ2-7, with 7 bases that match TRBD1. The CDR3 is 15 residues long. Germline lookup yields CDR1 SGHTA and CDR2 FQGTGA. Unmatched junction bases numbered 8, after V lost 4 bases and J lost 2 bases. The CDR3 sequence is CASSSSGGSPYEQYF. CDR3 in DNA: TGTGCCAGCAGCTCCTCAGGGGGTTCTCCCTACGAGCAGTACTTC. Using reference TRBV7-3 and TRBJ2-7 for the parts outside the CDR3, the full variable domain is GAGVSQTPSNKVTEKGKYVELRCDPISGHTALYWYRQSLGQGPEFLIYFQGTGAADDSGLPNDRFFAVRPEGSVSTLKIQRTERGDSAVYLCASSSSGGSPYEQYFGPGTRLTVT.

The gene calls are TRBV5-1 and TRBJ2-1, with D perhaps matching TRBD1 or TRBD2 (5 bases each). The length of the CDR3 is 12 residues. V lost 5 bases and J 4 bases, leaving 7 bases between the germline ends. Germline values: CDR1 SGHRS, CDR2 YFSETQ. The CDR3 sequence is CASSGGYNEQFF. CDR3 DNA: TGCGCCAGCAGTGGGGGTTACAATGAGCAGTTCTTC.

The chain joins TRBV19 to TRBJ1-1; D uncertain. The germline V gene encodes CDR1 LNHDA and CDR2 SQIVND (reference sequence). V shed 4 bases and J shed 2 bases, with 11 bases lying between them. This CDR3 has 14 amino acids. CDR3 residues: CASSNTGGNTEAFF. DNA of the CDR3: TGTGCCAGTAGTAACACTGGAGGAAACACTGAAGCTTTCTTT.

J is TRBJ1-1 and V is TRBV9; maybe TRBD1 (5 bases). Germline values: CDR1 SGDLS, CDR2 YYNGEE. Trimming left V 0 bases short and J 6 bases short, with 12 bases between. The CDR3 is made up of 14 amino acids. DNA for the CDR3: TGTGCCAGCAGCGTAGGGGGGAGAAGGGCTGAAGCTTTCTTT. Residues: CASSVGGRRAEAFF.

The genes are TRBV9 and TRBJ1-2; 7 positions agree with TRBD1. V shed 0 bases and J 10 bases; nucleotides not matched to a gene: 6. The CDR3 runs 13 residues. CDR1 SGDLS and CDR2 YYNGEE come from the germline V gene. CDR3 bases: TGTGCCAGCAGCGTAGGGGGACAGAGTATCTACACCTTC. Its translation is CASSVGGQSIYTF.

The J gene is TRBJ1-3, the V gene TRBV4-1; weak D call: TRBD1 (5 bases). The V end lost 0 bases, the J end lost 3 bases, and 12 bases lay between the germline ends. Germline V lookup: CDR1 MGHRA, CDR2 YSYEKL. The CDR3 has 16 amino acids. The CDR3 sequence: CASSQDPGGYGNTIYF. Written as DNA, the CDR3 is TGCGCCAGCAGCCAAGATCCGGGGGGGTATGGAAACACCATATATTTT.

This rearrangement joins TRBV5-4 to TRBJ2-3, with D perhaps matching TRBD2 (5 bases). Trimming stripped 4 bases from V and 2 bases from J, with 14 bases between. The germline gives CDR1 SGHNT, CDR2 YYREEE (reference sequence). The CDR3 covers 15 residues. The CDR3 region is CASSPLSGYTDTQYF. In nucleotides, the CDR3 is TGTGCCAGCAGCCCTTTATCGGGGTACACAGATACGCAGTATTTT. The full variable domain, completed using reference TRBV5-4 and TRBJ2-3, is ETGVTQSPTHLIKTRGQQVTLRCSSQSGHNTVSWYQQALGQGPQFIFQYYREEENGRGNFPPRFSGLQFPNYSSELNVNALELDDSALYLCASSPLSGYTDTQYFGPGTRLTVL.

This clone has only one observation. The gene calls are TRBV19 and TRBJ2-7, with D maybe TRBD1 (8 bases). Germline V CDR1 and CDR2: LNHDA, SQIVND (reference sequence). This CDR3 region has 14 residues. V shed 3 bases and J shed 6 bases, with 15 bases lying between them. CDR3 nucleotides: TGTGCCAGTAGTATCGGACAGGGAGGGCGCGAGCAGTACTTC. Its translation is CASSIGQGGREQYF. Full variable domain (outside the CDR3, taken from reference TRBV19 and TRBJ2-7): DGGITQSPKYLFRKEGQNVTLSCEQNLNHDAMYWYRQDPGQGLRLIYYSQIVNDFQKGDIAEGYSVSREKKESFPLTVTSAQKNPTAFYLCASSIGQGGREQYFGPGTRLTVT.

Turning to this clone: The DNA is omitted, as the CDR3 cannot be located on it reliably, and the CDR3 follows TCRdb's listing. J is TRBJ2-2 and V is TRBV7-9. Germline values: CDR1 SEHNR, CDR2 FQNEAQ (reference sequence). The CDR3 sequence runs 15 residues, both termini included. The CDR3 is CASSPRTFGAGELFF.